This paragraph reports one T cell receptor (beta chain). The sample holds a few counts of this clonotype. It lacks a known antigen. Per-nucleotide qualities are absent, and no much larger clonotype sits a single base away. Hyperthyroidism patients were newly diagnosed, were aged 18 to 65 years, and had a disease duration under 2 months. Patients with other autoimmune diseases, uncontrolled infections, pregnancy or lactation were excluded from the study. Diagnosis was based on clinical symptoms, serum thyroxine, TRAb, thyroid ultrasound and orbital computed tomography. Trizol reagent was used to extract the total RNA, and its quality was then checked on an Agilent 2100 Bioanalyzer. The CDR3 sequence holds 15 residues, the cysteine and phenylalanine included. Only CDR3 DNA is held: 45 bases, read in frame from base 1. V sheds 6 bases and J sheds 4 bases, leaving 19 bases between their ends. Sequences SQVTM (CDR1) and ANQGSEA (CDR2) are obtained from the germline V gene.

For repertoire sequencing, the TCR beta CDR3 regions were amplified from RNA transcripts. A first-round RT-PCR used HTBI primers with the Qiagen OneStep RT-PCR kit, followed by a second-round multiplex PCR, size selection and purification. The libraries underwent paired-end sequencing with 100 bp reads on an Illumina HiSeq2000. For the original study's pipeline: SOAPnuke was used to process the reads, removing any read that contained adapters or uncalled bases, had a mean Phred below 15, or lacked an exact match to the constant primer or identifier. COPE v1.2.5 was used to merge high-quality paired reads. Each unique nucleotide sequence was defined as a clonotype, and clonotypes were aligned to IMGT TRB V, D and J references with MiTCR v1.1. The analysis was limited to V-J combinations with a frequency above 0.0001, which together covered approximately 99% of the repertoires. For each V-J combination, a TCR clonal expansion and chaos score was defined as the ratio of F50 clonal expansion to chaos observed in the TCRdist matrix. Welch's t-statistics and random forest were used to narrow the features down to around 12 V-J combinations, which were then fed into a naive Bayes classifier. The Morisita-Horn index was used to measure how similar the thyroid and blood repertoires were. TCRdb trimmed the raw reads at Q25, called clones with MiXCR and kept productive beta chains. For every CDR3 protein sequence, its rows merge into one entry that carries the most common genes and DNA. V and J calls and clone size were set by TCRdb, not the authors. Here the sample has about 1.2 million distinct CDR3 sequences; roughly two fifths occur a single time. Of the sample, around 10% is held by the ten largest clones.

The sample belongs to a study of Graves' ophthalmopathy and Graves' hyperthyroidism (dated by TCRdb to between 2018 and 2020). Regarding the research as a whole: Hyperthyroidism was considered stable if no progression to ophthalmopathy occurred within 18 months of follow-up. In total, 135 blood samples were TCR-sequenced: roughly 45 ophthalmopathy, some 75 hyperthyroidism and roughly 17 hyperthyroidism-to-ophthalmopathy patients. In roughly 6 hyperthyroidism patients, T-cell repertoires of thyroid tissue and blood were compared. Following sampling, methimazole starting at 30 mg daily was administered to hyperthyroidism patients, and high-dose intravenous methylprednisolone was administered to ophthalmopathy patients. For independent validation, a separate cohort was made up of 18 to 20 hyperthyroidism patients plus 17 patients who later progressed from hyperthyroidism to ophthalmopathy. To explore V-J signatures that distinguish ophthalmopathy from hyperthyroidism, a discovery set of more than 90 patients was enrolled, made up of around 40 with ophthalmopathy and 57 with stable hyperthyroidism. The study used TCR beta repertoire signatures to distinguish Graves' ophthalmopathy from Graves' hyperthyroidism and to predict progression to ophthalmopathy.

On the study overall, not on this receptor specifically: Sample size was not statistically predetermined, and group allocation was not concealed from the investigators. In validation, the model predicted ophthalmopathy progression with less than 71% sensitivity and 72.22% specificity; approximately 12 predicted patients were CT-confirmed with GO in a median of roughly 6.8 months. Most of the expanded thyroid clonotypes with a frequency above 0.001 were also detected in blood, and it was suggested that the thyroid immune response may be reflected by blood repertoires. Ophthalmopathy was separated from stable hyperthyroidism by the 13-signature model with roughly 87% sensitivity and 81% to 84% specificity in cross-validation and with 80%/75% in the test set.

The receptor's source is an adult man with Graves' hyperthyroidism. The sequenced material came from peripheral blood or thyroid tissue (not recorded which). The sequence is built from TRBV29-1 and TRBJ1-3, with TRBD1 tentatively as D gene (5 bases match). The base sequence is TGCAGCGTATACGACGGGGGGAAATACGGAAACACCATATATTTT. Its amino acids are CSVYDGGKYGNTIYF.